These 9 T cell receptor beta chains were all obtained from the same sample, sequenced in a study of blood T cell repertoires in COVID-19. Here immunoSEQ multiplex PCR was the method, and the copy in TCRdb shows in-frame clones only, minus some. Of about 280,000 clones listed, roughly 85% are singletons. Sequencing input: peripheral blood. The receptor set was obtained from a man in his forties or fifties with active or convalescent COVID-19.

The V and J genes are TRBV10-2 and TRBJ1-5; 11 bases line up with TRBD1. V dropped 6 bases and J dropped 5; count of bases not matched to a gene: 6. The CDR3 runs 15 residues. Germline lookup yields CDR1 WSHSY and CDR2 SAAADI. The CDR3 nucleotides read TGCGCCAGCAGAGGGGGACAGGGGGAGGATCAGCCCCAGCATTTT. Protein product: CASRGGQGEDQPQHF.

In this sample, this clone turned up a few times. The chain uses TRBV4-2 and TRBJ2-3, with D perhaps TRBD2 (5 bases). CDR3 length: 15 amino acids. The V gene's germline CDR1 is LGHNA and CDR2 YNFKEQ. The V and J ends lost 1 base and 2 bases respectively, with 10 bases between them. The CDR3 is CASSQGTSDTDTQYF. Written as DNA, the CDR3 is TGTGCCAGCAGCCAAGGAACTAGTGACACAGATACGCAGTATTTT.

The V gene is TRBV5-6, the J gene TRBJ2-5; no firm D call. CDR3 length: 11 residues. V lost 4 bases and J lost 3, with 4 bases in between. Germline V gene lookup returns CDR1 SGHDT and CDR2 YYEEEE. The CDR3 protein is CASSQKETQYF. In nucleotides, the CDR3 is TGTGCCAGCAGCCAGAAAGAGACCCAGTACTTC.

The table lists this clone with a few counts. The chain has TRBV27 and TRBJ2-1; the match to TRBD2 covers 8 bases. V lost 2 bases to trimming and J lost 6 bases; unmatched junction nucleotides: 6. The CDR3 consists of 15 residues. The germline CDR1 and CDR2 sequences are MNHEY and SMNVEV (reference sequence). The CDR3 DNA reads as TGTGCCAGCAGTTTACCCACCAGCGGGAGCAATGAGCAGTTCTTC. It is translated as CASSLPTSGSNEQFF.

This chain uses TRBV10-3 with TRBJ1-5; 7 bases fit TRBD1. CDR1 is ENHRY and CDR2 is SYGVKD in the germline V gene. The V segment lost 6 bases and the J segment 7 bases; nucleotides outside the gene matches: 9. This CDR3 region has 14 residues. The CDR3 loop reads CAISTHGDSQPQHF. CDR3 nucleotides: TGTGCCATCAGCACACATGGGGACAGCCAGCCCCAGCATTTT.

This clone was found once. The chain recombines TRBV3-1 (or the pseudogene TRBV3-2) with TRBJ2-1; 9 bases agree with TRBD2. Per germline, CDR1 LGHDT and CDR2 YNNKEL (reference sequence). This CDR3 spans 17 amino acids. The V and J ends lost 0 bases and 6 bases, in that order; junction bases with no gene match: 9. The CDR3: CASSQDWYSSGANEQFF. The CDR3, as DNA: TGTGCCAGCAGCCAAGATTGGTATTCTAGCGGGGCCAATGAGCAGTTCTTC.

The chain joins TRBV30 to TRBJ2-1; D ambiguous. This CDR3 is 14 amino acids long. The germline gives CDR1 GTSNPN, CDR2 SVGIG (reference sequence). The V end lost 1 base, the J end lost 8 bases, and 15 bases lay between the germline ends. The DNA for the CDR3 is TGTGCCTGGAGTGGACGTAGTAGCCAACATGAGCAGTTCTTC. It is translated as CAWSGRSSQHEQFF.

As concerns this clone: The junction departs from the called germline gene at one end, perhaps through a read error. CDR3 bases: TGTGCCAGTAGTATGGTGGGCTCTGAAAACACCATATATTTT. Its translation is CASSMVGSENTIYF. V usage is TRBV19 and J usage is TRBJ1-3, with no clear D. The CDR3 covers 14 residues. Germline values: CDR1 LNHDA, CDR2 SQIVND (reference sequence).

The rearrangement joins TRBV28 to TRBJ1-3; D call uncertain. Germline V gives CDR1 MDHEN, CDR2 SYDVKM. The germline V and J ends were trimmed by 5 bases and 4 bases, with 6 bases remaining between them. The CDR3 loop spans 12 amino acids. The CDR3 nucleotides read TGTGCCAGCAGTCCTCGGGGAAACACCATATATTTT. It is translated as CASSPRGNTIYF.